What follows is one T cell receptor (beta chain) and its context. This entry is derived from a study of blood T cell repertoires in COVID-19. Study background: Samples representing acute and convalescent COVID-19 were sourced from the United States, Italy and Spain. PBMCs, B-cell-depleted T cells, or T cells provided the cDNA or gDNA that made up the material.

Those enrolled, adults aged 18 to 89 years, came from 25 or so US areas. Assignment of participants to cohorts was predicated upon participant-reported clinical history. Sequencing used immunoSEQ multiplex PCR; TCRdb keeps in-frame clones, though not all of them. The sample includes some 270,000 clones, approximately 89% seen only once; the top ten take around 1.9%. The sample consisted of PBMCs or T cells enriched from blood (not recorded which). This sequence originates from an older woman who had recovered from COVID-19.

The CDR3 spells CASSIQEGYQPQHF. The CDR3 bases are TGTGCCAGTAGTATTCAGGAGGGGTATCAGCCCCAGCATTTT. The genes are TRBV19 and TRBJ1-5; D might be TRBD1 (5 bases). V was clipped by 3 bases and J by 5 bases, with 11 bases between them. This CDR3 is 14 amino acids long. Germline CDR1 reads LNHDA; CDR2 reads SQIVND (reference sequence).